Shown below are 21 T cell receptor beta chains from a single sample sequenced in a study of blood T cells in healthy people across ages (dated by TCRdb to the mid-2010s). Receptor amplification or capture employed 5' RACE. Sequencing was carried out with an Illumina HiSeq 2500. A second PCR of roughly 6 to 11 cycles was performed with a sample-barcoded 5' primer and a J-beta primer mix. TCRdb ran its own pipeline on the public reads, namely fastp trimming at Q25 and MiXCR clone calling, and kept in-frame beta chains. Each CDR3 protein gets just one entry, which takes the most common genes and DNA from the rows behind it. The sample table records some 710,000 distinct CDR3 sequences; about a fifth of these occur just once. The ten largest account for around a fifth of the sample. Sequencing was performed on blood. All receptors derive from a man aged 65 to 79 in good health.

The rearrangement uses TRBV12-3 or TRBV12-4 and TRBJ1-2, with a possible D match to TRBD1 (6 bases). This CDR3 comprises 16 residues. Deletions cut 5 bases from V and 4 bases from J, with 20 bases between. The CDR3 loop reads CASSPRGGAMAYGYTF. CDR3 sequence (DNA): TGTGCCAGCAGTCCCCGGGGGGGGGCTATGGCCTATGGCTACACCTTC.

The chain is built from TRBV12-3 or TRBV12-4 and TRBJ2-4; D may match TRBD1 or TRBD2 (5 bases each). V lost 3 bases and J lost 6, with 15 bases in between. The CDR3 is 15 residues long. Here the CDR3 reads CASSFVRQGVNIQYF. The CDR3, as DNA: TGTGCCAGCAGTTTTGTGCGTCAGGGAGTAAACATTCAGTACTTC.

The gene calls are TRBV2 and TRBJ1-2; D may be TRBD1 (5 bases). The CDR3 covers 13 residues. CDR1 and CDR2 (germline): SNHLY, FYNNEI. Trimming removed 3 bases at V and 8 bases at J, with 13 bases between. The CDR3 protein is CASSEMQGVGYTF. CDR3 DNA: TGTGCCAGCAGTGAGATGCAGGGAGTAGGCTACACCTTC.

In DNA form, the CDR3 reads TGTGCCAGCAAGCTAGCGGGGGGGTTATACAATGAGCAGTTCTTC. It encodes CASKLAGGLYNEQFF. The chain is built from TRBV28 and TRBJ2-1, with 12 bases fitting TRBD2. Unmatched junction bases numbered 5, after V lost 7 bases and J lost 4 bases. CDR1 and CDR2 (germline): MDHEN, SYDVKM. This CDR3 is 15 amino acids long.

The chain's CDR3 is CASSLGHGDTEAFF. The CDR3 region has the DNA TGCGCCAGCAGCTTGGGGCATGGCGACACTGAAGCTTTCTTT. The V gene is TRBV5-1, the J gene TRBJ1-1; no firm D call. CDR1 SGHRS and CDR2 YFSETQ come from the germline V gene. V lost 0 bases to trimming and J lost 3 bases, with 9 bases between them. The CDR3 contains 14 residues.

The rearrangement uses TRBV11-2 and TRBJ2-6; maybe TRBD2 (5 bases). V was trimmed by 10 bases and J by 0 bases, leaving 13 bases between them. This CDR3 is 15 amino acids long. Germline assignment: CDR1 SGHAT and CDR2 FQNNGV. This CDR3 reads CATPEGSSGANVLTF. For the CDR3, the DNA is TGTGCCACCCCGGAAGGGAGCTCTGGGGCCAACGTCCTGACTTTC.

In its sample, this clonotype was seen a few times. The J gene is TRBJ2-7, the V gene TRBV27; D is possibly TRBD2 (6 bases). The V end lost 5 bases, the J end lost 5 bases, and 19 bases lay between the germline ends. CDR1 and CDR2 (germline): MNHEY, SMNVEV (reference sequence). The CDR3 loop spans 15 amino acids. The DNA of the CDR3 is TGTGCCAGCAGTCCCCCGGGACTTAATATCGACGAGCAGTACTTC. Translation gives CASSPPGLNIDEQYF.

This chain joins TRBV6-5 and TRBJ2-2; TRBD1 matches 12 bases. Unmatched junction bases numbered 7, after V lost 7 bases and J lost 4 bases. Germline V gives CDR1 MNHEY, CDR2 SVGAGI. The length of the CDR3 is 16 residues. This CDR3 is CASNHRDRGLTGELFF. The DNA of the CDR3 is TGTGCCAGCAATCACCGGGACAGGGGGCTCACCGGGGAGCTGTTTTTT.

This clonotype was seen a handful of times. The V call is TRBV24-1, the J call TRBJ1-5; tentatively, D is TRBD1 (5 bases). Germline CDR1 reads KGHDR; CDR2 reads SFDVKD. The V and J ends lost 5 bases and 2 bases respectively, with 15 bases between them. The CDR3 runs to 16 residues. The CDR3 reads CATSARGRSGNQPQHF. The CDR3 DNA follows: TGTGCCACCAGTGCCCGGGGGAGGTCGGGCAATCAGCCCCAGCATTTT.

The genes are TRBV25-1 and TRBJ2-1; 8 bases map to TRBD2. Germline CDR1 MGHDK, CDR2 SYGVNS. The length of the CDR3 is 14 residues. Trimming at V came to 2 bases and at J to 8 bases, leaving 5 bases not matched to a gene. The chain's CDR3 is CASSEPGLVYEQFF. Here the CDR3 DNA reads TGTGCCAGCAGTGAACCGGGACTAGTTTATGAGCAGTTCTTC.

The rearrangement links TRBV4-2 to TRBJ2-7; 7 bases align to TRBD2. From germline, CDR1 is LGHNA and CDR2 YNFKEQ. The CDR3 covers 16 residues. The junction had 9 bases not matched to a gene; V was cut back by 0 bases and J by 4 bases. The CDR3, as DNA: TGTGCCAGCAGCCAAGAGGGACCCGGGGGGATGTACGAGCAGTACTTC. It translates to CASSQEGPGGMYEQYF.

This clonotype has more than one count but fewer than ten. V and J are TRBV18 and TRBJ2-7; D is possibly TRBD1 or TRBD2 (5 bases each). The CDR3 is 16 amino acids. Looked up from germline, CDR1 is KGHSH and CDR2 is LQKENI. Trimming took off 3 bases at V and 2 bases at J, with 17 bases between the two ends. The CDR3 loop is CASSPQGAGTPYEQYF. The CDR3 DNA sequence: TGTGCCAGCTCACCCCAAGGGGCAGGGACGCCCTACGAGCAGTACTTC.

V is TRBV7-2 and J is TRBJ1-3, with D uncertain. V lost 4 bases and J lost 0, with 10 bases in between. Germline V CDR1 and CDR2: SGHTA, FQGNSA. The CDR3 is 15 amino acids. As DNA, the CDR3 is TGTGCCAGCAGCTCATTCGAGACCTCTGGAAACACCATATATTTT. Its protein product is CASSSFETSGNTIYF.

The sample holds a few counts of this clonotype. The J gene is TRBJ1-2, the V gene TRBV6-2 or TRBV6-3; weak D call: TRBD1 (5 bases). In germline, CDR1 is MNHEY, CDR2 SVGEGT. CDR3 length: 12 residues. Between the trimmed V and J ends, which lost 10 bases and 8 bases, there was a span of 17 bases. CDR3 in DNA: TGTGCCACCCGGGGGAGTTTCGGCGGCTACACCTTC. This gives the protein CATRGSFGGYTF.

This clonotype was detected only a few times. The chain links TRBV20-1 to TRBJ2-1; TRBD2 agrees at 8 bases. The CDR3 is 15 residues long. V lost 3 bases to trimming and J lost 2 bases; unmatched junction nucleotides: 6. Per germline, CDR1 DFQATT and CDR2 SNEGSKA (reference sequence). CDR3 loop: CSASVLADPYNEQFF. DNA of the CDR3: TGCAGTGCTAGTGTACTAGCGGATCCCTACAATGAGCAGTTCTTC.

This clonotype occurred a few times. The rearrangement joins TRBV6-1 to TRBJ1-5; a weak D match, TRBD1 (5 bases). Trimming removed 6 bases at V and 2 bases at J, with 23 bases between. CDR3 length: 18 amino acids. Germline-derived CDR1 and CDR2 are MNHNS and SASEGT. The CDR3 nucleotides are TGTGCCAGCAGCCCGAAATGGGGGAGTTCCACAGGCAATCAGCCCCAGCATTTT. Encoded protein: CASSPKWGSSTGNQPQHF.

CDR3 sequence reads: CSVKRSGSFADTQYF. The DNA of the CDR3 is TGCAGCGTTAAAAGAAGCGGGAGTTTCGCAGATACGCAGTATTTT. This rearrangement joins TRBV29-1 to TRBJ2-3, with 8 bases lining up with TRBD2. The CDR3 spans 15 residues. CDR1 and CDR2 from the germline V gene are SQVTM and ANQGSEA. Trimming at V came to 5 bases and at J to 4 bases, leaving 11 bases not matched to a gene.

The chain links TRBV10-3 to TRBJ2-1; no definite D call. The J call is doubtful: the DNA matches TRBJ2-5 better. The germline gives CDR1 ENHRY, CDR2 SYGVKD. There are 14 residues in the CDR3. CDR3 nucleotides: TGTGCCATCAGTGAGTGGGTGACAAAAGAGACCCAGTACTTC. Translated, it gives CAISEWVTKETQYF.

Only one count was recorded for this clonotype. The V and J genes are TRBV28 and TRBJ2-3; possibly TRBD1 for D (6 bases). Trimming removed 6 bases from V and 2 bases from J, with 15 bases in between. The CDR3 runs to 15 residues. Germline assignment: CDR1 MDHEN and CDR2 SYDVKM. CDR3 sequence (DNA): TGTGCCAGCAGGGGACAAAGAAGGTCCACAGATACGCAGTATTTT. The encoded protein is CASRGQRRSTDTQYF.

The table lists this clonotype with a few counts. The chain is built from TRBV7-8 and TRBJ2-5, with D hard to call. CDR1 is SGHVS, CDR2 FQNEAQ, per germline. The CDR3 has 13 amino acids. The ends were cut back, 4 bases at V and 0 bases at J, with 6 bases in the middle. The CDR3 sequence: CASSSKYQETQYF. The CDR3 coding sequence is TGTGCCAGCAGCTCCAAGTACCAAGAGACCCAGTACTTC.

CDR3: CASSRSGRAASYNEQFF. DNA of the CDR3: TGTGCCAGCAGCCGCAGCGGGAGGGCCGCTTCCTACAATGAGCAGTTCTTC. This chain uses TRBV14 with TRBJ2-1, with 10 positions matching TRBD2. The CDR3 spans 17 residues. Trimming at V came to 4 bases and at J to 1 base, leaving 7 bases not matched to a gene. CDR1 and CDR2 (germline): SGHDN, FVKESK.